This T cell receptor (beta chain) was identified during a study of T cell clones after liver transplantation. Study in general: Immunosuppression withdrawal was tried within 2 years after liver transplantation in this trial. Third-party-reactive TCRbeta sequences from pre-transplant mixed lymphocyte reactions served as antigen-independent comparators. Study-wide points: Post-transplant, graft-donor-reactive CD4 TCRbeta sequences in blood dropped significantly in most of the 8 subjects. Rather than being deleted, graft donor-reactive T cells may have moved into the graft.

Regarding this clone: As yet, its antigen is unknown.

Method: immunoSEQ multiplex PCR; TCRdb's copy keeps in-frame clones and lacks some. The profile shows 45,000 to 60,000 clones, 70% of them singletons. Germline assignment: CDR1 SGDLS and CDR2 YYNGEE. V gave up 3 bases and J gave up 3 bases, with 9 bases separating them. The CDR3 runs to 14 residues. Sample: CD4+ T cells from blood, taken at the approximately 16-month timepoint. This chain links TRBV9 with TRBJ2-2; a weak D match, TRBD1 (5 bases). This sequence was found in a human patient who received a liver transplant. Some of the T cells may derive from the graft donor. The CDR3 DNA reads TGTGCCAGCAGCGAGACAGAGCACACCGGGGAGCTGTTTTTT. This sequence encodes CASSETEHTGELFF.